These 17 T cell receptor beta chains originate from one sample sequenced in a study of blood T cells in healthy people across ages (dated by TCRdb to between 2015 and 2016). Library prep was done by 5' RACE. Sequencing was carried out with an Illumina HiSeq 2500. A second PCR of roughly 6 to 11 cycles was run with a J-beta primer mix and a sample-barcoded 5' primer. TCRdb reran the public reads through fastp at Q25 and MiXCR, keeping productive beta chains. All rows with the same CDR3 protein become a single entry with the most common DNA and genes. The sample table lists hundreds of thousands of distinct CDR3 sequences, about 48% of them with a count of one. The ten top clones hold roughly 13% of the sample. Sequences were obtained from blood. The receptors were sampled from a man between 25 and 39 years old in good health.

This clonotype turned up a few times. This chain joins TRBV7-2 and TRBJ2-1; D is unclear. The CDR3 has 12 amino acids. Trimming stripped 6 bases from V and 12 bases from J, with 15 bases between. Germline lookup yields CDR1 SGHTA and CDR2 FQGNSA. The DNA for the CDR3 is TGTGCCAGCAGTCCGACGGGTCTAGGGCAGTTCTTC. Translating it yields CASSPTGLGQFF.

This clonotype has more than one count but fewer than ten. V and J are TRBV7-3 and TRBJ2-1; D is undetermined. Germline CDR1 is SGHTA and CDR2 is FQGTGA. The CDR3 spans 15 residues. Between the trimmed V and J ends, which lost 0 bases and 0 bases, there was a span of 6 bases. The CDR3 protein is CASSLTPNSYNEQFF. The CDR3 bases are TGTGCCAGCAGCTTAACGCCTAACTCCTACAATGAGCAGTTCTTC.

There are a few counts of this clonotype. The gene calls are TRBV20-1 and TRBJ2-1; tentatively, D is TRBD1 or TRBD2 (5 bases each). Germline CDR1 is DFQATT and CDR2 is SNEGSKA (reference sequence). There are 15 residues in the CDR3. The germline V and J ends were trimmed by 5 bases and 8 bases, with 22 bases remaining between them. This chain's CDR3 is CSAGSRGESEHEQFF. The CDR3, as DNA: TGCAGTGCTGGGTCAAGGGGAGAGAGCGAGCATGAGCAGTTCTTC.

The chain joins TRBV7-9 to TRBJ2-3; D is ambiguous. The V gene's germline CDR1 is SEHNR and CDR2 FQNEAQ (reference sequence). The CDR3 is made up of 15 amino acids. V lost 3 bases, J lost 2 bases, and 12 bases lay in between. In DNA form, the CDR3 reads TGTGCCAGCAGCTTTCGCACCGCGAACACAGATACGCAGTATTTT. It specifies CASSFRTANTDTQYF.

The sample holds one count of this clonotype. The genes are TRBV19 and TRBJ1-2; 9 bases are a match to TRBD1. The CDR3 has 14 amino acids. CDR1 and CDR2 from the germline V gene are LNHDA and SQIVND (reference sequence). Trimming took 5 bases from V and 4 from J; bases not matched to a gene: 5. The CDR3 loop is CASSVGQGTYGYTF. DNA for the CDR3: TGTGCCAGTAGTGTCGGACAGGGGACCTATGGCTACACCTTC.

The genes are TRBV6-6 and TRBJ2-7; D is ambiguous. CDR3 length: 16 amino acids. Trimming cost V 3 bases and J 0 bases, with 15 bases left between them. Looked up from germline, CDR1 is MNHNY and CDR2 is SVGAGI (reference sequence). The CDR3 loop is CASSYKESPDSYEQYF. CDR3 nucleotide sequence: TGTGCCAGCAGTTATAAGGAATCGCCCGACTCCTACGAGCAGTACTTC.

The table lists this clonotype with a few counts. CDR3 residues: CASSPGLNNSPLHF. The DNA for the CDR3 is TGTGCCAGCAGTCCAGGGTTGAATAATTCACCCCTCCACTTT. This chain links TRBV28 with TRBJ1-6; tentatively, D is TRBD1 (5 bases). The CDR3 has 14 residues. The germline V gene has CDR1 MDHEN and CDR2 SYDVKM. Trimming pared 5 bases from V and 5 bases from J, leaving 10 bases between. Supplemented by reference TRBV28 and TRBJ1-6, the full variable domain reads DVKVTQSSRYLVKRTGEKVFLECVQDMDHENMFWYRQDPGLGLRLIYFSYDVKMKEKGDIPEGYSVSREKKERFSLILESASTNQTSMYLCASSPGLNNSPLHFGNGTRLTVT.

The chain joins TRBV7-9 to TRBJ2-3; the D is unclear. CDR1 is SEHNR, CDR2 FQNEAQ, per germline (reference sequence). This CDR3 spans 11 amino acids. The V gene lost 6 bases and the J gene lost 5 bases, with 6 bases spanning the gap. CDR3 in DNA: TGTGCCAGCAGTATCCTAGATACGCAGTATTTT. This sequence encodes CASSILDTQYF.

The gene calls are TRBV5-1 and TRBJ2-3; a weak D match, TRBD2 (6 bases). Germline V gene sequence: CDR1 SGHRS, CDR2 YFSETQ. The V and J ends lost 0 bases and 0 bases respectively, with 17 bases between them. This CDR3 comprises 18 residues. In DNA form, the CDR3 reads TGCGCCAGCAGCTTGGCCCGGGGAGCGGGCGTAAGCACAGATACGCAGTATTTT. Protein sequence: CASSLARGAGVSTDTQYF.

The genes are TRBV7-2 and TRBJ1-5; TRBD1 agrees at 8 bases. Germline CDR1 and CDR2: SGHTA and FQGNSA. V lost 5 bases, J lost 7 bases, and 7 bases stayed unmatched. This CDR3 spans 14 amino acids. CDR3 amino acids: CASSADRGSQPQHF. The DNA for the CDR3 is TGTGCCAGCAGCGCAGACAGGGGTAGCCAGCCCCAGCATTTT.

The rearrangement uses TRBV21-1 and TRBJ2-5; TRBD1, as called in the table, went unchecked against the DNA. TRBV21-1 is reported as a pseudogene. The CDR3 is 15 residues long. This chain's CDR3 is CASSKVWGQQETQYF. The CDR3, as DNA: TGTGCCAGCAGCAAAGTGTGGGGACAGCAAGAGACCCAGTACTTC.

The chain employs TRBV12-3 or TRBV12-4 and TRBJ2-1; perhaps TRBD2 as D (6 bases). CDR3 size: 15 residues. Trimming removed 4 bases from V and 7 bases from J, with 17 bases in between. Written as DNA, the CDR3 is TGTGCCAGCAGTTGGCGGAGGGAAGGGAGGAATGAGCAGTTCTTC. This sequence encodes CASSWRREGRNEQFF.

The J gene is TRBJ1-2, the V gene TRBV7-6, with D uncertain. V was clipped by 3 bases and J by 6 bases, with 11 bases between them. The CDR3 is made up of 13 amino acids. The germline V gene encodes CDR1 SGHVS and CDR2 FNYEAQ. The CDR3 bases are TGTGCCAGCAGCTTTGCGACAACAGATGGCTACACCTTC. Translation gives CASSFATTDGYTF.

The chain carries TRBV9 and TRBJ1-3; the D gene is possibly TRBD1 (5 bases). The germline V gene has CDR1 SGDLS and CDR2 YYNGEE. V was shortened by 4 bases and J by 3 bases, with 17 bases between the two germline ends. This CDR3 spans 16 amino acids. CDR3 loop: CASSPGASGGGNTIYF. Written as DNA, the CDR3 is TGTGCCAGCAGCCCCGGGGCGTCAGGAGGTGGAAACACCATATATTTT. Complete variable domain (other parts from reference TRBV9 and TRBJ1-3): DSGVTQTPKHLITATGQRVTLRCSPRSGDLSVYWYQQSLDQGLQFLIQYYNGEERAKGNILERFSAQQFPDLHSELNLSSLELGDSALYFCASSPGASGGGNTIYFGEGSWLTVV.

A few counts support this clonotype. The chain combines TRBV4-1 with TRBJ2-1; tentative D call: TRBD2 (5 bases). There are 13 residues in the CDR3. V lost 3 bases to trimming and J lost 9 bases, with 12 bases between them. CDR1 is MGHRA and CDR2 is YSYEKL in the germline V gene. The CDR3: CASSQVDYPEQFF. In DNA, the CDR3 is TGCGCCAGCAGCCAGGTTGACTACCCTGAGCAGTTCTTC.

In this sample, this clonotype turned up a few times. This rearrangement joins TRBV12-3 or TRBV12-4 to TRBJ2-7; D tentatively fits TRBD1 or TRBD2 (5 bases each). There are 16 residues in the CDR3. Trimming pared 5 bases from V and 5 bases from J, leaving 22 bases between. DNA of the CDR3: TGTGCCAGCAGTCCGCTTGGGGGACGCATGAGGGACGAGCAGTACTTC. Protein sequence: CASSPLGGRMRDEQYF.

This clonotype came up a few times. Germline and junction disagree at one end, which may indicate a read error. J is TRBJ2-6 and V is TRBV5-1, with D possibly being TRBD1 (6 bases). This CDR3 region has 16 residues. Germline V CDR1 and CDR2: SGHRS, YFSETQ. The chain's CDR3 is CASSLDSVSGANVLTF. The CDR3 nucleotides are TGCGCCAGCAGTTTGGACAGCGTCTCTGGGGCCAACGTCCTGACTTTC.